These 5 T cell receptor beta chains share one sample of origin, sequenced in a study of beta chain features in type 1 diabetes. Sequencing targeted expressed TCRB transcripts, as all isolated RNA had been reverse transcribed. Only in-frame clones appear in the TCRdb table, and some are missing; sequencing was by immunoSEQ multiplex PCR. The sample yields fewer than 500,000 clones, over 11% seen once. The sample comprised naive CD4+ T cells from blood. The receptors were gathered from a young man in good health.

This clone came up a few times. The V and J genes are TRBV13 and TRBJ2-1, with a possible D match to TRBD2 (6 bases). The CDR3 loop spans 16 amino acids. Germline V lookup: CDR1 PRHDT, CDR2 FYEKMQ (reference sequence). V was clipped by 6 bases and J by 8 bases, with 23 bases between them. The CDR3 protein is CASRIQAQRPGDEQFF. For the CDR3, the DNA is TGTGCCAGCAGGATACAGGCGCAGAGGCCGGGGGATGAGCAGTTCTTC.

This clone was seen a few times. The chain combines TRBV5-1 with TRBJ1-1, with no clear D. This CDR3 comprises 15 residues. CDR1 and CDR2 from the germline V gene are SGHRS and YFSETQ. Trimming left V 0 bases short and J 0 bases short, with 9 bases between. CDR3: CASSLAAGMNTEAFF. The CDR3 DNA is TGCGCCAGCAGCTTGGCCGCAGGCATGAACACTGAAGCTTTCTTT.

The sample holds a few counts of this clone. The chain joins TRBV5-4 to TRBJ2-5; either TRBD1 or TRBD2 may supply D (5 bases each). The CDR3 loop spans 14 amino acids. Germline CDR1 reads SGHNT; CDR2 reads YYREEE (reference sequence). V lost 5 bases and J lost 2, with 13 bases in between. The CDR3 coding sequence is TGTGCCAGCAGGAGCCTGGGGGAGCAAGAGACCCAGTACTTC. It yields the protein CASRSLGEQETQYF.

CDR3 amino acids: CASSLALTGQSNEKLFF. In nucleotides, the CDR3 is TGTGCCAGCAGCTTAGCGCTAACGGGACAGTCTAATGAAAAACTGTTTTTT. V is TRBV7-9 and J is TRBJ1-4; 7 positions agree with TRBD1. J gave up 3 bases and V 0 bases, and 7 bases lay outside the gene matches. Germline V gene sequence: CDR1 SEHNR, CDR2 FQNEAQ (reference sequence). CDR3 length: 17 residues.

The table lists this clone with a few counts. The chain carries TRBV27 and TRBJ2-1; D is perhaps TRBD1 (5 bases). V dropped 5 bases and J dropped 0 bases, with 8 bases sitting between them. The CDR3 totals 14 residues. Germline CDR1 MNHEY, CDR2 SMNVEV (reference sequence). The CDR3 nucleotides read TGTGCCAGCAGTAGGGGTTACTCCTACAATGAGCAGTTCTTC. Its translation is CASSRGYSYNEQFF.